Presented here are 11 T cell receptor beta chains from one specimen sequenced in a study of blood T cell repertoires in COVID-19. Libraries were prepared by immunoSEQ multiplex PCR; TCRdb keeps only in-frame clonotypes and omits some of them. Of roughly 180,000 clones listed, about 81% are singletons. The sample was peripheral blood. Receptors originate from a woman older than 75 with COVID-19, enrolled during active disease.

The gene calls are TRBV5-1 and TRBJ2-5; D might be TRBD2 (6 bases). Germline V lookup: CDR1 SGHRS, CDR2 YFSETQ. The V end lost 1 base, the J end lost 4 bases, and 17 bases lay between the germline ends. The CDR3 is made up of 16 amino acids. In DNA, the CDR3 is TGCGCCAGCAGCTTGATGAGCAATGGGGGAGGAGAGACCCAGTACTTC. It is translated as CASSLMSNGGGETQYF.

This chain joins TRBV9 and TRBJ1-1; D perhaps matches TRBD1 (5 bases). This CDR3 has 15 amino acids. Trimming removed 0 bases from V and 3 bases from J, with 12 bases in between. The germline V gene has CDR1 SGDLS and CDR2 YYNGEE. For the CDR3, the DNA is TGTGCCAGCAGCGTAGGGTGGGGCGGTGACACTGAAGCTTTCTTT. Translated, it gives CASSVGWGGDTEAFF.

In this sample, this clone turned up a few times. The genes are TRBV7-2 and TRBJ2-7; 7 bases are a match to TRBD1. Germline V gene lookup returns CDR1 SGHTA and CDR2 FQGNSA. Losses at the gene ends were 3 bases for V and 5 bases for J; bases not matched to a gene: 4. CDR3 length: 13 amino acids. CDR3 nucleotides: TGTGCCAGCAGCTTTGACAGGGTACACGAGCAGTACTTC. Encoded protein: CASSFDRVHEQYF.

The rearrangement uses TRBV7-2 and TRBJ1-4; no clear D. This CDR3 region has 13 residues. Deletions cut 6 bases from V and 4 bases from J, with 9 bases between. Per germline, CDR1 SGHTA and CDR2 FQGNSA. For the CDR3, the DNA is TGTGCCAGCAGGCTCTTCAGTAATGAAAAACTGTTTTTT. Translating gives CASRLFSNEKLFF.

V and J are TRBV5-5 and TRBJ1-5; D gene uncertain. The CDR3 contains 14 residues. With 5 bases removed from V and 2 bases from J, the gap between germline ends came to 11 bases. Germline values: CDR1 SGHKS, CDR2 YYEKEE (reference sequence). The CDR3 spells CASSLFQGNQPQHF. The CDR3 DNA follows: TGTGCCAGCAGTTTGTTTCAGGGCAATCAGCCCCAGCATTTT.

On this clone: Lacking the conserved final phenylalanine or tryptophan, this CDR3 likely reflects a read error. It is unclear where the CDR3 begins or ends on the DNA, so no DNA is shown, and the CDR3 is as TCRdb lists it. The CDR3 loop is CASSSLAGLSYL. This rearrangement joins TRBV27 to TRBJ2-7; the table gives TRBD2 as D, unverified against the DNA. The CDR3 spans 12 amino acids, including both terminal residues. Germline CDR1 reads MNHEY; CDR2 reads SMNVEV (reference sequence).

The V call is TRBV5-1, the J call TRBJ2-7, with 11 bases that match TRBD2. Germline V gene sequence: CDR1 SGHRS, CDR2 YFSETQ. The V segment lost 4 bases and the J segment 5 bases; nucleotides outside the gene matches: 14. The CDR3 extends over 17 amino acids. The CDR3 nucleotides read TGCGCCAGCAGCCGGGGACTAGCGGATTCCAGGGGCAACGAGCAGTACTTC. Encoded protein: CASSRGLADSRGNEQYF.

The V call is TRBV4-1, the J call TRBJ1-2; D not certain. V dropped 5 bases and J dropped 6 bases, with 16 bases sitting between them. This CDR3 is built from 14 residues. Germline CDR1 and CDR2: MGHRA and YSYEKL. The CDR3 loop reads CASSDYGVGNGYTF. The CDR3 DNA follows: TGCGCCAGCAGCGACTATGGGGTCGGGAATGGCTACACCTTC.

This clone was picked up a small number of times. The chain employs TRBV18 and TRBJ2-1; D may be TRBD1 (6 bases). Trimming cost V 3 bases and J 10 bases, with 13 bases left between them. There are 13 residues in the CDR3. CDR1 KGHSH and CDR2 LQKENI come from the germline V gene. CDR3 region: CASSPPGVGEQFF. Here the CDR3 DNA reads TGTGCCAGCTCACCTCCAGGGGTCGGCGAGCAGTTCTTC.

Ten or more counts support this clone. This chain uses TRBV7-9 with TRBJ2-7, with D hard to call. Germline CDR1 SEHNR, CDR2 FQNEAQ (reference sequence). V lost 4 bases, J lost 0 bases, and 16 bases lay in between. This CDR3 has 16 amino acids. The CDR3 DNA is TGTGCCAGCAGCTCAGAATCAGGCCCAAGCTCCTACGAGCAGTACTTC. This sequence encodes CASSSESGPSSYEQYF.

The chain links TRBV5-4 to TRBJ2-3; 13 nucleotides align to TRBD2. Germline CDR1 SGHNT, CDR2 YYREEE (reference sequence). V shed 9 bases, J shed 1 base, and the junction held 5 bases outside the gene matches. The CDR3 sequence is 15 residues long. CDR3 residues: CATGTSGARTDTQYF. DNA for the CDR3: TGTGCCACCGGGACTAGCGGGGCCCGCACAGATACGCAGTATTTT.